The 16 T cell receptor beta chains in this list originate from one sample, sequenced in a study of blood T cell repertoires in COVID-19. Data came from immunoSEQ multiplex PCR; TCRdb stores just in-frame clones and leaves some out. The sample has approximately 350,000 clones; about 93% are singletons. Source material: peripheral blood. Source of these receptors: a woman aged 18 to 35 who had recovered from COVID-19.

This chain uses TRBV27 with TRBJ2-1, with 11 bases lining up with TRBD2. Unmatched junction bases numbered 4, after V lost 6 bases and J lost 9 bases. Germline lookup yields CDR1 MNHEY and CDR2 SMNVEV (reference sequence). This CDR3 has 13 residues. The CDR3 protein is CASSLAGGREQFF. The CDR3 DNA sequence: TGTGCCAGCAGCCTAGCGGGAGGTCGTGAGCAGTTCTTC.

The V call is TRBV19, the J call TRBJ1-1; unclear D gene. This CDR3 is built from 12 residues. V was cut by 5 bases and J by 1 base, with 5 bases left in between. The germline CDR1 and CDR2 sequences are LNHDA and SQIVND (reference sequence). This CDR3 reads CASSWANTEAFF. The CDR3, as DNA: TGTGCCAGTAGTTGGGCGAACACTGAAGCTTTCTTT.

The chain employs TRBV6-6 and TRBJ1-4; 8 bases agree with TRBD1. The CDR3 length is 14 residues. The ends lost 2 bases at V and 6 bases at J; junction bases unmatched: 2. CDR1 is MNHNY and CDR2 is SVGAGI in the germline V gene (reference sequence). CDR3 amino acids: CASSYVDRDEKLFF. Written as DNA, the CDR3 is TGTGCCAGCAGTTACGTGGACAGGGATGAAAAACTGTTTTTT.

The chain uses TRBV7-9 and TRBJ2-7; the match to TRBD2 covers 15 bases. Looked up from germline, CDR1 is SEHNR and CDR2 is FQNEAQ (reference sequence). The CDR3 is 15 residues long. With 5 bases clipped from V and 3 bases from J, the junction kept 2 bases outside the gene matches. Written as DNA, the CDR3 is TGTGCCAGCAGCCGGGGACTAGCGGGGGGCTACGAGCAGTACGTC. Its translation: CASSRGLAGGYEQYV.

The CDR3 reads CARSWRGPGYTF. CDR3 nucleotide sequence: TGTGCCAGAAGCTGGAGGGGGCCTGGCTACACCTTC. This chain joins TRBV5-3 and TRBJ1-2; 7 positions match TRBD1. TRBV5-3 is an ORF, and what it does is uncertain. V trimming: 3 bases; J trimming: 7 bases; junction bases outside the gene matches: 3. The CDR3 is 12 amino acids.

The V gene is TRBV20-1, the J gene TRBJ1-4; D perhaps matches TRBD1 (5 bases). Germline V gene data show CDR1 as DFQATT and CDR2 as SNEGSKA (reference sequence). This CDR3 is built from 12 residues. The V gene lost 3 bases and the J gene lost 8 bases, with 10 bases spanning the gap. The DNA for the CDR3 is TGCAGTGCTAGTCAGGGCAGAGAAAAACTGTTTTTT. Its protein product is CSASQGREKLFF.

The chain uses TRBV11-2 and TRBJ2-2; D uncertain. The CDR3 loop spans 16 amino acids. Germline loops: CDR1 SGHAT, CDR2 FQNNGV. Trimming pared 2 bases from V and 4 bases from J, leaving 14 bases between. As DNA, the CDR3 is TGTGCCAGCAGCTTACGGCGCGGCGGATTCACCGGGGAGCTGTTTTTT. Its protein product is CASSLRRGGFTGELFF.

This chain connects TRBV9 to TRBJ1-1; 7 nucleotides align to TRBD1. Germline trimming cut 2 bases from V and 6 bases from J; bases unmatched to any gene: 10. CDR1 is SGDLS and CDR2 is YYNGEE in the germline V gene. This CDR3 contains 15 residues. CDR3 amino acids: CASSVLQSQGAEAFF. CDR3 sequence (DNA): TGTGCCAGCAGCGTCCTACAAAGCCAGGGGGCTGAAGCTTTCTTT.

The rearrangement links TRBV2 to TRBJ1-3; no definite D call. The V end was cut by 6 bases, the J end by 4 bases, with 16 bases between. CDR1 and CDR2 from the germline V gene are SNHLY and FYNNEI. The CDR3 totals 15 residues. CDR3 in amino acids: CASSKGPGGGNTIYF. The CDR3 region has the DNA TGTGCCAGCAGCAAGGGCCCGGGAGGCGGAAACACCATATATTTT.

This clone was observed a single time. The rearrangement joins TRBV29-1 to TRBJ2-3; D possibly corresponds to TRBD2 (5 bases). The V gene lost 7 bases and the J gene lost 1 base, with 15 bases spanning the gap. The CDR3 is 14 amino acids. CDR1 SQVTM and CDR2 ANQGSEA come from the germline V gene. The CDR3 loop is CSAENFGGTDTQYF. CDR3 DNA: TGCAGCGCTGAGAATTTCGGGGGCACAGATACGCAGTATTTT.

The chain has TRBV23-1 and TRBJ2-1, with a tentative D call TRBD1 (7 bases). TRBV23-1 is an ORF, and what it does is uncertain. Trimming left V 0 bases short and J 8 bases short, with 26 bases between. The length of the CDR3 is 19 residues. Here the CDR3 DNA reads TGCGCCAGCAGTCAATCAGGCAGGGGGGCGCGGGCCCTTTGGGATGAGCAGTTCTTC. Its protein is CASSQSGRGARALWDEQFF.

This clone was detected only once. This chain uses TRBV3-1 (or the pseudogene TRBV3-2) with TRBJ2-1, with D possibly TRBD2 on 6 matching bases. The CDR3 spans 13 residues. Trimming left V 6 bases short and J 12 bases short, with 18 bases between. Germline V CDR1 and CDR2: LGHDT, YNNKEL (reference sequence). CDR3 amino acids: CASRRGGQRRQFF. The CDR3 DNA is TGTGCCAGCAGGCGGGGCGGCCAACGGAGGCAGTTCTTC.

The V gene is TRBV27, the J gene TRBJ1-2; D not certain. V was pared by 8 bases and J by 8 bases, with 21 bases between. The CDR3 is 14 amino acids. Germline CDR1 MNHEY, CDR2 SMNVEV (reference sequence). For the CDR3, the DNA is TGTGCCAGCCGTCGCTGGCTCGCGGGGAGAGGCTACACCTTC. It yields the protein CASRRWLAGRGYTF.

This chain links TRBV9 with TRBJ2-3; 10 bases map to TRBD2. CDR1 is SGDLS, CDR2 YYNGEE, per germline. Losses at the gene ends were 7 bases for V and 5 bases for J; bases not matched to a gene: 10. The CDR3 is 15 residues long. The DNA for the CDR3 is TGTGCCAGCTCCAGTGGACTAGCGGAAGGAGATACGCAGTATTTT. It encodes CASSSGLAEGDTQYF.

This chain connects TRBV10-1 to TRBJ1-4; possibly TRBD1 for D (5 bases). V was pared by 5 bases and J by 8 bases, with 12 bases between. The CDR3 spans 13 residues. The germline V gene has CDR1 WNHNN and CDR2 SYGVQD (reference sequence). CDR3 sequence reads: CASSRAGNEKLFF. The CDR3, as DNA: TGCGCCAGCAGTCGGGCAGGGAACGAAAAACTGTTTTTT.

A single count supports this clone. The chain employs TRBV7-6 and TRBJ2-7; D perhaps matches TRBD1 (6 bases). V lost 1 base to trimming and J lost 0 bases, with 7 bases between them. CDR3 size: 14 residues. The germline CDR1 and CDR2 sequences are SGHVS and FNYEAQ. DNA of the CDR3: TGTGCCAGCAGCTTAGGACAGGACTCCTACGAGCAGTACGTC. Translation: CASSLGQDSYEQYV.